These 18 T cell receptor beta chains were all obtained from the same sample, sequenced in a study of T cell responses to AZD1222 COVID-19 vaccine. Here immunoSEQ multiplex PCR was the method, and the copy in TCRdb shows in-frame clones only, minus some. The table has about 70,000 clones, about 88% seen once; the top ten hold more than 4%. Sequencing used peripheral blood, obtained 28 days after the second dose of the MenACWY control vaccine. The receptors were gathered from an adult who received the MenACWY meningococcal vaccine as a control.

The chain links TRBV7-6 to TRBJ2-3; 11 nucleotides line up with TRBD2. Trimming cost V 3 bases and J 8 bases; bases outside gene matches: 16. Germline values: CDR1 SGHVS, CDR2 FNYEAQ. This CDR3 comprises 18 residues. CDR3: CASSFSGRAVILSGTQYF. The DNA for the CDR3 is TGTGCCAGCAGCTTTAGCGGGAGGGCCGTAATCTTGTCGGGTACGCAGTATTTT.

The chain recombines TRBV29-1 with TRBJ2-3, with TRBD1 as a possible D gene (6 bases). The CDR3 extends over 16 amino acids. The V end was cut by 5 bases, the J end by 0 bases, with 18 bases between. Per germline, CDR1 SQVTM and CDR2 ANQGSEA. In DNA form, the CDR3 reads TGCAGCGTTCCCCCTTCGACAGGTTCTAGCACAGATACGCAGTATTTT. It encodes CSVPPSTGSSTDTQYF.

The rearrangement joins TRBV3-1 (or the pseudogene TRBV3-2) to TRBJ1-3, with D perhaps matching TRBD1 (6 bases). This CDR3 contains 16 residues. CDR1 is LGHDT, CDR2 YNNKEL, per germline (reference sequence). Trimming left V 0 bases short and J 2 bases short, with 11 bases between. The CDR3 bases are TGTGCCAGCAGCCAAGATCACTCAGGGGCTGGAAACACCATATATTTT. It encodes CASSQDHSGAGNTIYF.

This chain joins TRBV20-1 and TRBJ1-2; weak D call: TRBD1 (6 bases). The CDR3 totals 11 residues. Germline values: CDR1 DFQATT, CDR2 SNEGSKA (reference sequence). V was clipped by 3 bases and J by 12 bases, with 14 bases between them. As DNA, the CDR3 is TGCAGTGCTAGCGGGACAAGGATAAACACCTTC. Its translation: CSASGTRINTF.

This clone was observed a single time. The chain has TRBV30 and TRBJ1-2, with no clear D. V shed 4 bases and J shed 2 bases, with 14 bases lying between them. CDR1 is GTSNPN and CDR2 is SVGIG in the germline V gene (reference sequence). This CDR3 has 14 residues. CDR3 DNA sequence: TGTGCCTGGACCGTAAAGGCGGGAAACTATGGCTACACCTTC. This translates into CAWTVKAGNYGYTF. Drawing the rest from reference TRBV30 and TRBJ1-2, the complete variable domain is SQTIHQWPATLVQPVGSPLSLECTVEGTSNPNLYWYRQAAGRGLQLLFYSVGIGQISSEVPQNLSASRPQDRQFILSSKKLLLSDSGFYLCAWTVKAGNYGYTFGSGTRLTVV.

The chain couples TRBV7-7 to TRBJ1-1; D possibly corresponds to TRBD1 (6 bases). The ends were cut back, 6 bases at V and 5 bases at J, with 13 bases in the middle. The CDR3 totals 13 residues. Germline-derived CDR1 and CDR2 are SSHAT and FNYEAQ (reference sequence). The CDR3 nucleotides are TGTGCCAGCAGTTGGGGGCCGGTAACTGAAGCTTTCTTT. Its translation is CASSWGPVTEAFF.

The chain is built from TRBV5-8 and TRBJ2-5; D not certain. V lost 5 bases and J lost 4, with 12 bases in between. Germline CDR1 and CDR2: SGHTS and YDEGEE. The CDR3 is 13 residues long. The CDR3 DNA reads TGTGCCAGCAGTCGCCCTTTTACAGAGACCCAGTACTTC. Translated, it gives CASSRPFTETQYF.

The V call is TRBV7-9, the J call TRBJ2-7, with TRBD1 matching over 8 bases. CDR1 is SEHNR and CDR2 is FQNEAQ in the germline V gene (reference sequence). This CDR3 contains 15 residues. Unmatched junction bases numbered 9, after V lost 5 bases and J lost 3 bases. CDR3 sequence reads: CASSLGQGGVYEQYF. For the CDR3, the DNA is TGTGCCAGCAGCCTTGGACAGGGTGGGGTCTACGAGCAGTACTTC.

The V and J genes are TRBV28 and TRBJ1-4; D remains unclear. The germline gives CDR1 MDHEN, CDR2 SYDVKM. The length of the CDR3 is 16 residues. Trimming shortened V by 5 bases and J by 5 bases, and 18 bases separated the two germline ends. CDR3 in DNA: TGTGCCAGCAGTCTCCATGGAGGAGGAAGCAATGAAAAACTGTTTTTT. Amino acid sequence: CASSLHGGGSNEKLFF.

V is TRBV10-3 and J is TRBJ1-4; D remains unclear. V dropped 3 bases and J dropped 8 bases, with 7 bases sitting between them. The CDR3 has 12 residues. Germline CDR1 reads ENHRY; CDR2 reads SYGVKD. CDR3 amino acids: CAISDHGEKLFF. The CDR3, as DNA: TGTGCCATCAGTGATCATGGAGAAAAACTGTTTTTT.

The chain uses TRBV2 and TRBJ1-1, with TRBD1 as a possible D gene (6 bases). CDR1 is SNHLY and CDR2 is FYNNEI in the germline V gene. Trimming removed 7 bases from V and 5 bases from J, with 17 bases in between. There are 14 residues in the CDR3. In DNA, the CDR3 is TGTGCCAGCACTGGGCAGGGACAAGGGACTGAAGCTTTCTTT. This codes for CASTGQGQGTEAFF.

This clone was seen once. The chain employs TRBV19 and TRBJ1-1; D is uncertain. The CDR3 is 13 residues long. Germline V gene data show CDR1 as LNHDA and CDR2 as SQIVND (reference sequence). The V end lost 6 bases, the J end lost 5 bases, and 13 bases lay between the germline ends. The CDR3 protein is CASRDGARTEAFF. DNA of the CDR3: TGTGCCAGTAGGGACGGAGCGCGGACTGAAGCTTTCTTT.

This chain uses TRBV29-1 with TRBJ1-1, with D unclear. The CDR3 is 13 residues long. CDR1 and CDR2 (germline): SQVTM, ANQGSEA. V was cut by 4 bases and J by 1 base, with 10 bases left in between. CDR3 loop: CSVGVSGNTEAFF. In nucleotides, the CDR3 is TGCAGCGTTGGGGTATCCGGGAACACTGAAGCTTTCTTT.

The CDR3, as DNA: TGCGCCAGCAGCCAAGATCTGAGACAGGGGAGAGTAGATGAAAAACTGTTTTTT. It specifies CASSQDLRQGRVDEKLFF. V gene TRBV4-3 combines with J gene TRBJ1-4, with 8 bases lining up with TRBD1. The junction had 12 bases not matched to a gene; V was cut back by 0 bases and J by 6 bases. The CDR3 extends over 18 amino acids. CDR1 is LGHNA, CDR2 YSLEER, per germline.

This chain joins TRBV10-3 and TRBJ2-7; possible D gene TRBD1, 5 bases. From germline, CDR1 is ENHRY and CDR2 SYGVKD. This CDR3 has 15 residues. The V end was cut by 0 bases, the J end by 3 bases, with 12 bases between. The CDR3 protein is CAISESRQRYYEQYF. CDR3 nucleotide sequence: TGTGCCATCAGTGAGTCCAGACAGCGATACTACGAGCAGTACTTC.

CDR3 sequence reads: CATSDSQDRAYGYTF. In nucleotides, the CDR3 is TGTGCCACCAGTGATTCTCAGGACAGGGCCTATGGCTACACCTTC. V and J are TRBV24-1 and TRBJ1-2; TRBD1 matches 8 bases. Germline CDR1 is KGHDR and CDR2 is SFDVKD. The V gene end was trimmed by 2 bases and the J gene end by 4 bases; junction bases not matched to a gene: 5. CDR3 length: 15 amino acids.

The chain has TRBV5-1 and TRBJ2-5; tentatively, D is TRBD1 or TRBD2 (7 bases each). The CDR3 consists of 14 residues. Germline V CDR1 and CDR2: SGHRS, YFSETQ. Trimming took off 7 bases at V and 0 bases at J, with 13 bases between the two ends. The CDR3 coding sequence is TGCGCCAGCTCAGGGGGAGGGTACCAAGAGACCCAGTACTTC. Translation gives CASSGGGYQETQYF.

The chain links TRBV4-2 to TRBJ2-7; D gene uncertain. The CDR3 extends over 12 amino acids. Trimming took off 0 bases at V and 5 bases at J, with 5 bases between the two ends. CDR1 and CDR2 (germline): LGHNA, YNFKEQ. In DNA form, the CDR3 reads TGTGCCAGCAGCCAAGAGGCCCACGAGCAGTACTTC. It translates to CASSQEAHEQYF.